This T cell receptor (beta chain) was captured by sequencing in a study of T cell responses to AZD1222 COVID-19 vaccine. Regarding the study as a whole: Spike-specific TCR breadth and depth grew following two AZD1222 doses.

The CDR3 is made up of 14 amino acids. Deletions cut 3 bases from V and 6 bases from J, with 12 bases between. The germline gives CDR1 LGHDT, CDR2 YNNKEL (reference sequence). Concerning this clone itself: Its antigen is not known.

Clones were read by immunoSEQ multiplex PCR, and TCRdb kept only the in-frame ones, dropping some. The sample includes more than 85,000 clones, around 87% of them seen just once. The V gene is TRBV3-1 (or the pseudogene TRBV3-2), the J gene TRBJ2-1, with D hard to call. The source material was peripheral blood, sampled on day 0 of AZD1222 vaccination. This clonotype originated in an adult in good health. CDR3: CASSHGFSPNEQFF. CDR3 nucleotides: TGTGCCAGCAGCCATGGGTTTTCCCCCAATGAGCAGTTCTTC.